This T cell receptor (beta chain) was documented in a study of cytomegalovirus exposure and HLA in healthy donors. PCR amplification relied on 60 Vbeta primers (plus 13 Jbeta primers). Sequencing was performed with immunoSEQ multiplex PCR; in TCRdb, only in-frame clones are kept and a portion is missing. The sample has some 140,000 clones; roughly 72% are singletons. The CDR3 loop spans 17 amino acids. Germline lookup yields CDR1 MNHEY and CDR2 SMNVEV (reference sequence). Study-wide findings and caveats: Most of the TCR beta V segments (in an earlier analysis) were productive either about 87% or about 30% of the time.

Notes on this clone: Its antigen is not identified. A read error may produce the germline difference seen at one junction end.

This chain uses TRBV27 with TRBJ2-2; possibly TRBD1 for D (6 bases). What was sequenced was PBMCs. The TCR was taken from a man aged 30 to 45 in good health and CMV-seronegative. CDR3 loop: CASSINYGQMNPGELFF. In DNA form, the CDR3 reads TGTGCCAGCAGTATAAATTATGGACAGATGAACCCCGGGGAGCTGTTTTTT.